This is a list of T cell receptor beta chains from one sample in a study of blood T cell repertoires in COVID-19. Data came from immunoSEQ multiplex PCR; TCRdb stores just in-frame clones and leaves some out. The sample holds more than 300,000 clones, about 89% seen once. Sequencing was carried out using peripheral blood. The source is a woman in her thirties with COVID-19, enrolled during active disease. Both conserved end residues are part of each CDR3. D genes are given only for firm matches. The size of a clone is reported for some rows only, either as once, few or many, or as a class for expanded clones.

TRBV29-1	TRBD2	.	TRBJ2-7	CSVSTSGGYEQYF	TGCAGCGTGTCCACTAGCGGGGGATACGAGCAGTACTTC
TRBV28	.	.	TRBJ2-7	CASSLGPVLEQYF	TGTGCCAGCAGTTTAGGGCCGGTTTTAGAGCAGTACTTC
TRBV5-1	.	.	TRBJ1-2	CASSPRTANYGYTF	TGCGCCAGCAGCCCAAGGACTGCTAACTATGGCTACACCTTC
TRBV9	.	.	TRBJ1-1	CASSHSGTSMYTEAFF	TGTGCCAGCAGCCACAGCGGGACCTCAATGTACACTGAAGCTTTCTTT
TRBV27	.	.	TRBJ1-1	CASSLSPGRTEAFF	TGTGCCAGCAGTTTATCGCCAGGCAGGACTGAAGCTTTCTTT
TRBV5-5	TRBD1	.	TRBJ2-1	CASSSEQGYNEQFF	TGTGCCAGCAGCTCCGAACAGGGGTACAATGAGCAGTTCTTC
TRBV6-2/TRBV6-3	.	once	TRBJ1-5	CASSPFPGSRNQPQHF	TGTGCCAGCAGCCCATTCCCGGGATCTAGGAATCAGCCCCAGCATTTT
TRBV2	TRBD2	.	TRBJ2-1	CASRAGTTIGREQFF	TGTGCCAGCAGGGCCGGGACTACCATCGGCCGTGAGCAGTTCTTC
TRBV7-6	.	.	TRBJ2-5	CASSLVGGEETQYF	TGTGCCAGCAGCTTAGTGGGGGGAGAAGAGACCCAGTACTTC
TRBV27	TRBD2	.	TRBJ2-7	CAVRLAGGEQYF	TGTGCCGTTCGACTAGCGGGAGGCGAGCAGTACTTC
TRBV7-9	.	.	TRBJ1-2	CASSLAPGDYGYTF	TGTGCCAGCAGCTTAGCGCCAGGCGACTATGGCTACACCTTC
TRBV24-1	.	.	TRBJ2-4	CATSDGQLAKNIQYF	TGTGCCACCAGTGACGGACAACTAGCCAAAAACATTCAGTACTTC
TRBV28	.	.	TRBJ2-1	CASSRGFSEQFF	TGTGCCAGCAGTCGAGGGTTCAGTGAGCAGTTCTTC
TRBV18	.	few	TRBJ2-7	CASSPSGPYEQYF	TGTGCCAGCTCACCAAGCGGACCCTACGAGCAGTACTTC
TRBV11-3	.	.	TRBJ2-1	CASSHSGDNEQFF	TGTGCCAGCAGCCATAGCGGCGACAATGAGCAGTTCTTC
TRBV7-6	TRBD1	.	TRBJ1-2	CASSPSLGDRALYGYTF	TGTGCCAGCAGCCCGTCCCTCGGGGACAGGGCTCTCTATGGCTACACCTTC
TRBV7-2	TRBD2	few	TRBJ2-7	CASSILADYEQYF	TGTGCCAGCAGCATACTAGCGGACTACGAGCAGTACTTC
TRBV24-1	.	once	TRBJ2-5	CATREETQYF	TGTGCCACACGGGAAGAGACCCAGTACTTC
TRBV4-2	TRBD1	.	TRBJ2-2	CASSQRTGATTGELFF	TGTGCCAGCAGCCAAAGGACAGGGGCTACCACCGGGGAGCTGTTTTTT
TRBV12-5	.	.	TRBJ2-1	CASGSHIWRVIYNEQFF	TGTGCTAGTGGTTCCCATATTTGGCGGGTTATTTACAATGAGCAGTTCTTC
TRBV27	TRBD2	.	TRBJ2-3	CASRPRGGAFTDTQYF	TGTGCCAGCAGGCCGCGGGGGGGGGCTTTCACAGATACGCAGTATTTT
TRBV6-5	.	.	TRBJ2-7	CASRTGTTYEQYF	TGTGCCAGCAGAACAGGGACCACCTACGAGCAGTACTTC
TRBV6-6	TRBD1	.	TRBJ1-2	CASSYPQGFGYTF	TGTGCCAGCAGTTACCCACAGGGGTTTGGCTACACCTTC
TRBV2	.	once	TRBJ1-1	CASTPGGETEAFF	TGTGCCAGCACACCCGGGGGAGAGACTGAAGCTTTCTTT
TRBV18	TRBD2	.	TRBJ2-1	CASSLGTSGRRREQFF	TGTGCCAGCTCACTGGGGACTAGCGGGAGGCGGCGCGAGCAGTTCTTC
TRBV3-1/TRBV3-2	.	.	TRBJ1-2	CASSQGRRILGGYTF	TGTGCCAGCAGCCAAGGAAGGCGAATCCTCGGGGGCTACACCTTC
TRBV18	.	once	TRBJ1-1	CASSRPSGNTEAFF	TGTGCCAGCTCACGACCCTCAGGGAACACTGAAGCTTTCTTT
TRBV6-6	.	.	TRBJ2-1	CASSYLLEQFF	TGTGCCAGCAGTTACCTGCTAGAGCAGTTCTTC
TRBV11-2	.	.	TRBJ1-2	CASSLDSRVVGYGYTF	TGTGCCAGCAGCTTAGACTCCAGGGTGGTCGGCTATGGCTACACCTTC